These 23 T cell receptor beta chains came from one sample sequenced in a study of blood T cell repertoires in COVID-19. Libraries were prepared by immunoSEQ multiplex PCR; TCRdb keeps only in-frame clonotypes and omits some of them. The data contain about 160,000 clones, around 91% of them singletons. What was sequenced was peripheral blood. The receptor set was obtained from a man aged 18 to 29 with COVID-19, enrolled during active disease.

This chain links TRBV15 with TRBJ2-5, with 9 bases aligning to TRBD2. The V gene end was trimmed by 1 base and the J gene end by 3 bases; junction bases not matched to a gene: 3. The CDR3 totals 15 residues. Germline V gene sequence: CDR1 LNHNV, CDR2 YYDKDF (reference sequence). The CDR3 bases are TGTGCCACCAGCAGAGCTAGCGGGATTAAAGAGACCCAGTACTTC. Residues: CATSRASGIKETQYF.

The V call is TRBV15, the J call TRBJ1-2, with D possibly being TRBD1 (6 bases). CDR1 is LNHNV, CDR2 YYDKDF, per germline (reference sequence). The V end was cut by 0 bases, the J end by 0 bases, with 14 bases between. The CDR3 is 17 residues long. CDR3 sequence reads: CATSREFGGSSNYGYTF. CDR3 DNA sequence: TGTGCCACCAGCAGAGAATTTGGGGGCAGCTCTAACTATGGCTACACCTTC.

The CDR3 DNA sequence: TGTGCCAGCAACCTACAGTCCCAGCAGTACTTC. Amino acid sequence: CASNLQSQQYF. The V and J genes are TRBV6-5 and TRBJ2-7; D is unclear. Germline V CDR1 and CDR2: MNHEY, SVGAGI. Trimming removed 7 bases from V and 8 bases from J, with 12 bases in between. The CDR3 is made up of 11 amino acids.

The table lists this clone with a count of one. The DNA for the CDR3 is TGTGCCAGCAGTGGAGGCCAGATGGCTTTCTTT. It yields the protein CASSGGQMAFF. The chain joins TRBV28 to TRBJ1-1, with unresolved D. The CDR3 runs 11 residues. V was shortened by 5 bases and J by 11 bases, with 12 bases between the two germline ends. The germline V gene has CDR1 MDHEN and CDR2 SYDVKM.

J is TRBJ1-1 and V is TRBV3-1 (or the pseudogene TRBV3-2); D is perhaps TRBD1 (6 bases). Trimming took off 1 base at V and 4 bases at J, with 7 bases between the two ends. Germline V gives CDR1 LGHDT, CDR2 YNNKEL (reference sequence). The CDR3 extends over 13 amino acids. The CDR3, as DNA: TGTGCCAGCAGCCAAGTACAGGGCACTGAAGCTTTCTTT. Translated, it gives CASSQVQGTEAFF.

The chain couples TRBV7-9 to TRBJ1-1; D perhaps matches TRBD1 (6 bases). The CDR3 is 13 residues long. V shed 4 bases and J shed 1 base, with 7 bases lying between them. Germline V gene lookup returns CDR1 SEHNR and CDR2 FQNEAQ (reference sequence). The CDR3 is CASSSQGNTEAFF. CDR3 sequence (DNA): TGTGCCAGCAGCTCACAGGGGAACACTGAAGCTTTCTTT.

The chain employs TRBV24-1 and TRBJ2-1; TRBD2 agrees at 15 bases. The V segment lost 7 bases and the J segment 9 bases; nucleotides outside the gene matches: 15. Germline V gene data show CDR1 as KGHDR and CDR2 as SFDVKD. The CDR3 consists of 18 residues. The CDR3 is CATSAPHRTSGRAGEQFF. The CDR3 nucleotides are TGTGCCACCAGCGCACCACACCGGACTAGCGGGAGGGCCGGTGAGCAGTTCTTC.

CDR3 protein: CATSAQGAVETQYF. The CDR3 nucleotides are TGTGCCACCAGTGCACAGGGGGCGGTTGAGACCCAGTACTTC. The chain combines TRBV24-1 with TRBJ2-5; 9 positions agree with TRBD1. The CDR3 runs to 14 residues. Germline CDR1 is KGHDR and CDR2 is SFDVKD. The junction had 5 bases not matched to a gene; V was cut back by 5 bases and J by 5 bases.

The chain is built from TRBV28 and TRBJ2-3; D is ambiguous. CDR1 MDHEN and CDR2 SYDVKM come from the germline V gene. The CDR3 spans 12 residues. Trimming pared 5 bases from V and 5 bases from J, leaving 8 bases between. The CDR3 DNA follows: TGTGCCAGCAGTAGAACCGGAGATACGCAGTATTTT. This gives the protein CASSRTGDTQYF. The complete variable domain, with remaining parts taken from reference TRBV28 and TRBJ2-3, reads DVKVTQSSRYLVKRTGEKVFLECVQDMDHENMFWYRQDPGLGLRLIYFSYDVKMKEKGDIPEGYSVSREKKERFSLILESASTNQTSMYLCASSRTGDTQYFGPGTRLTVL.

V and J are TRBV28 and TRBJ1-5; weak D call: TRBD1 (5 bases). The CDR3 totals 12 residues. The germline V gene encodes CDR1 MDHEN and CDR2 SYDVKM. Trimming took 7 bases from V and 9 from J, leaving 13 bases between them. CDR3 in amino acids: CASMGPLGPQHF. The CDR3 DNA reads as TGTGCCAGCATGGGGCCCCTGGGGCCCCAGCATTTT.

The CDR3 region has the DNA TGTGCCAGCAGTTCTAGGGGGTCCCGGGGAGATACGCAGTATTTT. This encodes CASSSRGSRGDTQYF. The V gene is TRBV7-9, the J gene TRBJ2-3; the D gene is possibly TRBD1 (6 bases). Trimming pared 6 bases from V and 5 bases from J, leaving 18 bases between. Germline assignment: CDR1 SEHNR and CDR2 FQNEAQ (reference sequence). CDR3 length equals 15 residues.

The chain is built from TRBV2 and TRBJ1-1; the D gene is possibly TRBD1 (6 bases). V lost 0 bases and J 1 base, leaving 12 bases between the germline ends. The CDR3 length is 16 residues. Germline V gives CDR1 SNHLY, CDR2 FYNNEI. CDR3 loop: CASSEAYRAGNTEAFF. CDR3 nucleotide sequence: TGTGCCAGCAGTGAAGCTTACAGGGCGGGGAACACTGAAGCTTTCTTT. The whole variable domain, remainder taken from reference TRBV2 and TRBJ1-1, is EPEVTQTPSHQVTQMGQEVILRCVPISNHLYFYWYRQILGQKVEFLVSFYNNEISEKSEIFDDQFSVERPDGSNFTLKIRSTKLEDSAMYFCASSEAYRAGNTEAFFGQGTRLTVV.

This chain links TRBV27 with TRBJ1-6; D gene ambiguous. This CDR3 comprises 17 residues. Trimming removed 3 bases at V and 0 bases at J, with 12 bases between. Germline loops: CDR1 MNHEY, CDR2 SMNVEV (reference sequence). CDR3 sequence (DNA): TGTGCCAGCAGTTTTGTCGTGGGGAGCTCCTATAATTCACCCCTCCACTTT. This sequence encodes CASSFVVGSSYNSPLHF.

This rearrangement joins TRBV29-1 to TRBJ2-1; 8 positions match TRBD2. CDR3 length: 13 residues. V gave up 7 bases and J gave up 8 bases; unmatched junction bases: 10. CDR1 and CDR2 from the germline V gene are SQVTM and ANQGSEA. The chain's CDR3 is CSGRAGAPDEQFF. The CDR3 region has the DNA TGCAGCGGTCGAGCGGGAGCGCCCGATGAGCAGTTCTTC.

The CDR3 DNA sequence: TGTGCCAGCAGTCTCGGGAGGTTGTACAATGAGCAGTTCTTC. As protein: CASSLGRLYNEQFF. The V and J genes are TRBV27 and TRBJ2-1, with TRBD2 identical over 7 bases. Germline CDR1 and CDR2: MNHEY and SMNVEV (reference sequence). With 5 bases clipped from V and 4 bases from J, the junction kept 5 bases outside the gene matches. The CDR3 runs 14 residues.

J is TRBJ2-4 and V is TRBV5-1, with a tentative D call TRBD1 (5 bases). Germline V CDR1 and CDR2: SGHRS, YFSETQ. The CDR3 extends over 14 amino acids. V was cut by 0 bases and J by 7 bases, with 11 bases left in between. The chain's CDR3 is CASSLAVGANIQYF. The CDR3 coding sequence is TGCGCCAGCAGCTTGGCCGTAGGGGCTAACATTCAGTACTTC.

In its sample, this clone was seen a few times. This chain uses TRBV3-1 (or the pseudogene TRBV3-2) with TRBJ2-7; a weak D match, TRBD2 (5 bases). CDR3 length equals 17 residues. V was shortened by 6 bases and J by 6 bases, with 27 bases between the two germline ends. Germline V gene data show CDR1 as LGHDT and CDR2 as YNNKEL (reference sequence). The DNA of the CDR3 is TGTGCCAGCAGTGCTGGGGAAAGTGGCACTCCTCGGGGCGAGCAGTACTTC. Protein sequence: CASSAGESGTPRGEQYF.

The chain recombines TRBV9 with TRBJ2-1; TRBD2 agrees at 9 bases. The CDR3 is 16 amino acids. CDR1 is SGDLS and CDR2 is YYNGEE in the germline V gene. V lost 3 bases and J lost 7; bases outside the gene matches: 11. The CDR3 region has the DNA TGTGCCAGCAGCGCTCCTATAGCGGGAGAGAGGAATGAGCAGTTCTTC. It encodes CASSAPIAGERNEQFF. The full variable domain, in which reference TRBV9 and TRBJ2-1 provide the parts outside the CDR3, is DSGVTQTPKHLITATGQRVTLRCSPRSGDLSVYWYQQSLDQGLQFLIQYYNGEERAKGNILERFSAQQFPDLHSELNLSSLELGDSALYFCASSAPIAGERNEQFFGPGTRLTVL.

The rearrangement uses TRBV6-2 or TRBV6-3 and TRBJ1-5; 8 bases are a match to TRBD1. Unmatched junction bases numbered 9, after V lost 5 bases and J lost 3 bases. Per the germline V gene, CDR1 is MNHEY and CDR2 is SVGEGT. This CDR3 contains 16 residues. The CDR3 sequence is CASSRPPGGYNQPQHF. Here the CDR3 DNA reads TGTGCCAGCAGTCGACCCCCAGGGGGCTACAATCAGCCCCAGCATTTT.

CDR3 residues: CASSSRAGADTDTQYF. The CDR3 DNA reads TGTGCCAGCAGCTCTAGGGCAGGGGCCGACACAGATACGCAGTATTTT. V gene TRBV7-8 combines with J gene TRBJ2-3, with D perhaps matching TRBD1 (6 bases). Germline V gives CDR1 SGHVS, CDR2 FQNEAQ. V lost 4 bases to trimming and J lost 2 bases, with 16 bases between them. This CDR3 region has 16 residues.

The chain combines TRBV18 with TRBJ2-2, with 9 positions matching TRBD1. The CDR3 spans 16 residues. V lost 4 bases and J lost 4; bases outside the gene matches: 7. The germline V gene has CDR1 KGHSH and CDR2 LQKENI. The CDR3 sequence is CASSLRQGVTTGELFF. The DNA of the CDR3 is TGTGCCAGCTCACTACGACAGGGGGTTACCACCGGGGAGCTGTTTTTT.

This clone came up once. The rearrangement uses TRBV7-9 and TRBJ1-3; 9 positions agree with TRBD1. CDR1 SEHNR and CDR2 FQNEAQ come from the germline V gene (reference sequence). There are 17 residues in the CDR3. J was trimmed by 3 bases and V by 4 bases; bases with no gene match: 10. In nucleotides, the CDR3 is TGTGCCAGCAGCTCTCCTCTACAGGGGGCCAGTGGAAACACCATATATTTT. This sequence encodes CASSSPLQGASGNTIYF.

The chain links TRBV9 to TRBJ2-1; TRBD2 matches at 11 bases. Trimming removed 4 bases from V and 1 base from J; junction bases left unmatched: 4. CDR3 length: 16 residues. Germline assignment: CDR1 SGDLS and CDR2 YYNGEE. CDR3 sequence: CASSSRTSGSYNEQFF. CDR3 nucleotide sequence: TGTGCCAGCAGCTCTCGGACTAGCGGGTCCTACAATGAGCAGTTCTTC.